One sample yielded the 26 T cell receptor beta chains listed below, sequenced in a study of response to subunit inactivated influenza vaccine. One entry per CDR3 protein results from TCRdb running MiXCR on the RT-PCR reads. The table has 610,000 or so distinct CDR3 sequences, roughly 15% seen once. The sequencing used PBMCs from blood, collected 11 to 12 days after vaccination. The receptors here all came from a man aged 45-65 years who received an inactivated influenza vaccine.

This chain links TRBV11-2 with TRBJ1-1; D is unresolved. Germline assignment: CDR1 SGHAT and CDR2 FQNNGV. There are 18 residues in the CDR3. With 2 bases removed from V and 1 base from J, the gap between germline ends came to 20 bases. CDR3 nucleotide sequence: TGTGCCAGCAGCTTATATGGAGCAGGCGGGAGATGGAACACTGAAGCTTTCTTT. Residues: CASSLYGAGGRWNTEAFF.

The gene calls are TRBV15 and TRBJ2-1; D is undetermined. The CDR3 has 15 amino acids. CDR1 and CDR2 (germline): LNHNV, YYDKDF (reference sequence). The V end lost 0 bases, the J end lost 2 bases, and 8 bases lay between the germline ends. The CDR3 DNA sequence: TGTGCCACCAGCAGAGAGTACAACACCTACAATGAGCAGTTCTTC. Its translation: CATSREYNTYNEQFF.

For this clonotype: A junction boundary mismatches the germline segment, possibly from a read error. The V and J genes are TRBV7-3 and TRBJ1-1, with TRBD1 identical over 8 bases. CDR3 length: 14 residues. Germline CDR1 reads SGHTA; CDR2 reads FQGTGA. The CDR3 DNA is TGTGCCAGCAGCCCGACTGGACAGGGCGATGAAGATTTCTTT. This codes for CASSPTGQGDEDFF.

The chain joins TRBV12-3 or TRBV12-4 to TRBJ2-1; D remains unclear. The CDR3 loop spans 11 amino acids. V was shortened by 5 bases and J by 8 bases, with 7 bases between the two germline ends. The DNA for the CDR3 is TGTGCCAGCAGTGAGCTGGATGAGCAGTTCTTC. It codes for CASSELDEQFF.

The chain couples TRBV6-1 to TRBJ2-5, with no clear D. Trimming took 5 bases from V and 2 from J, leaving 12 bases between them. The CDR3 consists of 14 residues. Germline V gene sequence: CDR1 MNHNS, CDR2 SASEGT. The DNA of the CDR3 is TGTGCCAGCAGTAATTCAGGACCGCAAGAGACCCAGTACTTC. Residues: CASSNSGPQETQYF.

This clonotype was recorded a few times. This chain joins TRBV7-8 and TRBJ2-7; TRBD1 is a possible D gene (6 bases). The CDR3 length is 15 residues. V was shortened by 5 bases and J by 2 bases, with 16 bases between the two germline ends. Germline V gene data show CDR1 as SGHVS and CDR2 as FQNEAQ. The CDR3 loop reads CASSKDRRRPYEQYF. The CDR3 nucleotides read TGTGCCAGCAGCAAAGACAGGAGAAGGCCCTACGAGCAGTACTTC.

The chain uses TRBV20-1 and TRBJ2-5; a weak D match, TRBD2 (5 bases). Trimming took off 7 bases at V and 2 bases at J, with 17 bases between the two ends. The germline gives CDR1 DFQATT, CDR2 SNEGSKA (reference sequence). The CDR3 extends over 14 amino acids. As DNA, the CDR3 is TGCAGTGTAGTTTTGTTCCTAGCTCAAGAGACCCAGTACTTC. Its translation: CSVVLFLAQETQYF.

This rearrangement joins TRBV4-3 to TRBJ2-1; TRBD1 aligns across 7 bases. This CDR3 has 17 residues. With 1 base clipped from V and 2 bases from J, the junction kept 8 bases outside the gene matches. CDR1 LGHNA and CDR2 YSLEER come from the germline V gene. This chain's CDR3 is CASSQGVQGETYNEQFF. CDR3 bases: TGCGCCAGCAGCCAAGGGGTCCAGGGGGAAACCTACAATGAGCAGTTCTTC.

V gene TRBV24-1 combines with J gene TRBJ1-5; 10 bases are a match to TRBD1. This CDR3 is 16 amino acids long. V was pared by 2 bases and J by 1 base, with 1 base of the junction left unmatched. From germline, CDR1 is KGHDR and CDR2 SFDVKD. CDR3 DNA: TGTGCCACCAGTGATTCGGGACAGGGGAGCAATCAGCCCCAGCATTTT. Amino acid sequence: CATSDSGQGSNQPQHF.

This clonotype was recorded a few times. The chain carries TRBV29-1 and TRBJ2-5; D ambiguous. Germline-derived CDR1 and CDR2 are SQVTM and ANQGSEA. Trimming removed 1 base at V and 4 bases at J, with 10 bases between. This CDR3 has 13 residues. The CDR3 nucleotides read TGCAGCGTTGAAGTCTTGGTTCGAGAGACCCAGTACTTC. Translated: CSVEVLVRETQYF.

In this sample, this clonotype turned up a few times. The chain has TRBV5-8 and TRBJ2-2, with 7 bases aligning to TRBD1. CDR3 length: 17 residues. CDR1 is SGHTS and CDR2 is YDEGEE in the germline V gene. J was trimmed by 2 bases and V by 3 bases; bases with no gene match: 10. This CDR3 is CASSYRQGRTNTGELFF. In DNA form, the CDR3 reads TGTGCCAGCAGCTATCGACAGGGAAGAACAAACACCGGGGAGCTGTTTTTT.

This clonotype was seen more than once but under ten times. The chain links TRBV10-3 to TRBJ2-3; D is perhaps TRBD1 (7 bases). Germline V gene data show CDR1 as ENHRY and CDR2 as SYGVKD. The CDR3 loop spans 16 amino acids. V lost 2 bases to trimming and J lost 1 base, with 13 bases between them. CDR3 sequence (DNA): TGTGCCATCAGTGAGGGGAGGACAGGCGGCACAGATACGCAGTATTTT. Residues: CAISEGRTGGTDTQYF.

The chain links TRBV9 to TRBJ2-7, with 9 bases identical to TRBD2. This CDR3 is 13 amino acids long. Germline CDR1 and CDR2: SGDLS and YYNGEE. The V gene end was trimmed by 4 bases and the J gene end by 6 bases; junction bases not matched to a gene: 5. The CDR3 DNA follows: TGTGCCAGCAGCACGGGGACTAGCCGCGAGCAGTACTTC. Translating gives CASSTGTSREQYF.

This clonotype was counted only a few times. A much larger clone is a single base away; this may be a read error. This chain links TRBV4-3 with TRBJ2-7, with 9 bases aligning to TRBD2. This CDR3 is 15 amino acids long. Germline V gene data show CDR1 as LGHNA and CDR2 as YSLEER. Germline trimming cut 0 bases from V and 1 base from J; bases unmatched to any gene: 1. This CDR3 is CASSQDLAGSYEQYF. DNA of the CDR3: TGCGCCAGCAGCCAAGATCTAGCGGGGTCCTACGAGCAGTACTTC.

This clonotype occurred a few times. V usage is TRBV5-1 and J usage is TRBJ1-1; a possible D gene is TRBD1 (6 bases). CDR3 length equals 14 residues. The germline V gene has CDR1 SGHRS and CDR2 YFSETQ. Trimming removed 0 bases from V and 7 bases from J, with 13 bases in between. DNA of the CDR3: TGCGCCAGCAGCTTGGGACAGGATGGGGGTGAAGCTTTCTTT. Translated: CASSLGQDGGEAFF.

The V and J genes are TRBV12-3 or TRBV12-4 and TRBJ1-1; tentatively, D is TRBD1 (6 bases). This CDR3 has 11 amino acids. Trimming left V 6 bases short and J 8 bases short, with 10 bases between. The CDR3 here is CASRRTEEAFF. CDR3 DNA sequence: TGTGCCAGCAGACGGACAGAAGAAGCTTTCTTT.

There are a few counts of this clonotype. The chain joins TRBV7-9 to TRBJ1-1, with D unresolved. The length of the CDR3 is 12 residues. V gave up 5 bases and J gave up 6 bases, with 10 bases separating them. Germline V gene lookup returns CDR1 SEHNR and CDR2 FQNEAQ (reference sequence). The CDR3 here is CASSLPGAEAFF. The CDR3 coding sequence is TGTGCCAGCAGCCTTCCGGGCGCTGAAGCTTTCTTT.

This clonotype was counted between two and nine times. The rearrangement links TRBV25-1 to TRBJ2-2, with no clear D. The germline CDR1 and CDR2 sequences are MGHDK and SYGVNS. This CDR3 has 16 amino acids. Deletions cut 2 bases from V and 4 bases from J, with 14 bases between. CDR3 DNA: TGTGCCAGCAGTGAAGGGCGCGTGGGCGTCACCGGGGAGCTGTTTTTT. Translating gives CASSEGRVGVTGELFF.

This chain uses TRBV21-1 with TRBJ1-6. TRBV21-1 is designated a pseudogene. The CDR3 is 15 amino acids. The CDR3 region has the DNA TGTGCCAGCAGGCCCGGAGGGCTATGTAATTCACCCCTCCACTTT. Residues: CASRPGGLCNSPLHF.

This clonotype came up a few times. V and J are TRBV7-2 and TRBJ2-6; D unresolved. The CDR3 has 13 residues. CDR1 is SGHTA and CDR2 is FQGNSA in the germline V gene. CDR3 DNA sequence: TGTGCAACCTCTGGCTCTGGGGCCAACGTCCTGACTTTC. Its protein is CATSGSGANVLTF.

On this clonotype itself: Germline and junction disagree at one end, which may indicate a read error. The chain couples TRBV7-7 to TRBJ2-7, with TRBD1 identical over 7 bases. The CDR3 covers 14 residues. From germline, CDR1 is SSHAT and CDR2 FNYEAQ (reference sequence). CDR3 nucleotides: TGTGCTAGCAGCTTATCGGGACAGACGGGAGAGCAGTACTTC. Encoded protein: CASSLSGQTGEQYF.

This clonotype has just a few counts. The chain links TRBV7-9 to TRBJ1-5; TRBD1 aligns across 7 bases. CDR1 is SEHNR and CDR2 is FQNEAQ in the germline V gene (reference sequence). This CDR3 spans 15 amino acids. With V trimmed by 5 bases and J by 1 base, 5 bases remained unmatched. This CDR3 reads CASSAVQGSNQPQHF. The CDR3 DNA reads TGTGCCAGCAGCGCTGTACAGGGGAGCAATCAGCCCCAGCATTTT.

V gene TRBV12-3 or TRBV12-4 combines with J gene TRBJ2-1, with D unclear. The CDR3 has 13 residues. The germline V and J ends were trimmed by 2 bases and 7 bases, with 9 bases remaining between them. The CDR3 loop reads CASSLHSVNEQFF. DNA of the CDR3: TGTGCCAGCAGTTTACACAGTGTGAATGAGCAGTTCTTC.

This chain connects TRBV29-1 to TRBJ2-7, with TRBD1 matching 7 bases. V lost 4 bases to trimming and J lost 3 bases; unmatched junction nucleotides: 15. CDR1 and CDR2 from the germline V gene are SQVTM and ANQGSEA. The CDR3 runs to 16 residues. The CDR3 reads CSVGRNQGDYGYEQYF. DNA for the CDR3: TGCAGCGTTGGCAGAAATCAGGGGGATTATGGCTACGAGCAGTACTTC.

The rearrangement links TRBV20-1 to TRBJ2-3; 7 bases line up with TRBD2. CDR1 is DFQATT and CDR2 is SNEGSKA in the germline V gene (reference sequence). This CDR3 region has 15 residues. V dropped 6 bases and J dropped 1; count of bases not matched to a gene: 10. The CDR3 here is CSAFRVAGGTDTQYF. Written as DNA, the CDR3 is TGCAGTGCGTTCCGAGTGGCGGGGGGCACAGATACGCAGTATTTT.

V usage is TRBV12-3 or TRBV12-4 and J usage is TRBJ1-5; D is unresolved. Trimming removed 4 bases from V and 6 bases from J, with 16 bases in between. This CDR3 has 15 residues. The CDR3 DNA sequence: TGTGCCAGCAGTTCAACCGATGAACTGGGTCAGCCCCAGCATTTT. Encoded protein: CASSSTDELGQPQHF.